Following are 15 T cell receptor beta chains from one sample sequenced in a study of PD-L1 blockade in urothelial cancer. This sample's time point: pretreatment peripheral blood. Libraries were prepared by immunoSEQ multiplex PCR; TCRdb keeps only in-frame clonotypes and omits some of them. Seen here are tens of thousands of clones, roughly 92% observed once, and the top ten hold roughly 12%. Sequencing used PBMCs, obtained around atezolizumab (anti-PD-L1) treatment. Receptor source: a woman aged 60-75 years with urothelial cancer.

The CDR3 spells CASSLGEYNEQFF. CDR3 DNA sequence: TGCGCCAGCAGCTTGGGGGAGTACAATGAGCAGTTCTTC. The chain employs TRBV5-1 and TRBJ2-1; a weak D match, TRBD2 (5 bases). The V gene's germline CDR1 is SGHRS and CDR2 YFSETQ. The CDR3 has 13 residues. V was clipped by 0 bases and J by 4 bases, with 5 bases between them.

V and J are TRBV28 and TRBJ2-5; D is possibly TRBD1 (6 bases). Germline CDR1 is MDHEN and CDR2 is SYDVKM. The CDR3 is made up of 15 amino acids. V was pared by 5 bases and J by 5 bases, with 18 bases between. CDR3 nucleotide sequence: TGTGCCAGCAGTAACAGGGTAAAGTTGCGGGAGACCCAGTACTTC. It encodes CASSNRVKLRETQYF.

The V and J genes are TRBV28 and TRBJ1-1; D not certain. Germline CDR1 MDHEN, CDR2 SYDVKM. The length of the CDR3 is 16 residues. Trimming took off 6 bases at V and 0 bases at J, with 17 bases between the two ends. The chain's CDR3 is CASSKPRTTMNTEAFF. The CDR3 coding sequence is TGTGCCAGCAGCAAACCCAGGACGACTATGAACACTGAAGCTTTCTTT. The whole variable domain, remainder taken from reference TRBV28 and TRBJ1-1, is DVKVTQSSRYLVKRTGEKVFLECVQDMDHENMFWYRQDPGLGLRLIYFSYDVKMKEKGDIPEGYSVSREKKERFSLILESASTNQTSMYLCASSKPRTTMNTEAFFGQGTRLTVV.

This chain connects TRBV7-9 to TRBJ2-1; TRBD1 agrees at 7 bases. The V segment lost 9 bases and the J segment 3 bases; nucleotides outside the gene matches: 5. The CDR3 consists of 13 residues. The germline V gene has CDR1 SEHNR and CDR2 FQNEAQ (reference sequence). CDR3 bases: TGTGCCAGTCGACAGGGAAACTACAATGAGCAGTTCTTC. The encoded protein is CASRQGNYNEQFF.

V and J are TRBV7-9 and TRBJ2-5, with 7 bases matching TRBD2. Germline V CDR1 and CDR2: SEHNR, FQNEAQ (reference sequence). Trimming at V came to 5 bases and at J to 2 bases, leaving 8 bases not matched to a gene. The CDR3 contains 15 residues. CDR3 DNA sequence: TGTGCCAGCAGCCGGCTTTTGGGGGGGCAAGAGACCCAGTACTTC. It specifies CASSRLLGGQETQYF.

This chain connects TRBV5-1 to TRBJ1-2, with TRBD1 matching 9 bases. This CDR3 has 14 amino acids. V lost 5 bases and J lost 4; bases outside the gene matches: 6. Germline assignment: CDR1 SGHRS and CDR2 YFSETQ. The chain's CDR3 is CASRRTGDVYGYTF. CDR3 nucleotides: TGCGCCAGCAGAAGGACAGGGGATGTCTATGGCTACACCTTC.

This clone was counted once. J is TRBJ2-4 and V is TRBV11-2; a weak D match, TRBD2 (7 bases). Germline lookup yields CDR1 SGHAT and CDR2 FQNNGV. V lost 7 bases and J 2 bases, leaving 24 bases between the germline ends. The CDR3 spans 18 residues. This CDR3 reads CASTEGRVAGAPKNIQYF. The CDR3 DNA is TGTGCCAGCACCGAAGGGCGGGTTGCGGGGGCTCCCAAAAACATTCAGTACTTC. Together with reference TRBV11-2 and TRBJ2-4, the CDR3 gives the full variable domain: EAGVAQSPRYKIIEKRQSVAFWCNPISGHATLYWYQQILGQGPKLLIQFQNNGVVDDSQLPKDRFSAERLKGVDSTLKIQPAKLEDSAVYLCASTEGRVAGAPKNIQYFGAGTRLSVL.

The CDR3 spells CASSRYRGREVSTDTQYF. CDR3 DNA sequence: TGTGCCAGCAGTCGGTACAGGGGGCGCGAGGTCAGCACAGATACGCAGTATTTT. J is TRBJ2-3 and V is TRBV27; 9 bases map to TRBD1. V shed 5 bases, J shed 0 bases, and the junction held 12 bases outside the gene matches. The CDR3 is 18 amino acids. Germline V gene lookup returns CDR1 MNHEY and CDR2 SMNVEV (reference sequence).

V and J are TRBV28 and TRBJ2-1, with TRBD1 as a possible D gene (5 bases). CDR3 length: 15 amino acids. CDR1 and CDR2 (germline): MDHEN, SYDVKM. V lost 2 bases and J 7 bases, leaving 15 bases between the germline ends. DNA for the CDR3: TGTGCCAGCAGTTTAGGCGACAGTTTAAAGAATGAGCAGTTCTTC. Protein sequence: CASSLGDSLKNEQFF.

This chain connects TRBV28 to TRBJ2-7; the match to TRBD1 covers 9 bases. Per germline, CDR1 MDHEN and CDR2 SYDVKM. The CDR3 sequence is 15 residues long. V lost 1 base, J lost 1 base, and 2 bases stayed unmatched. The CDR3 spells CASSLYGTGSYEQYF. DNA for the CDR3: TGTGCCAGCAGTTTATATGGGACAGGGTCCTACGAGCAGTACTTC.

This chain joins TRBV7-9 and TRBJ2-1; TRBD2 is a possible D gene (5 bases). The CDR3 has 13 amino acids. Germline CDR1 SEHNR, CDR2 FQNEAQ (reference sequence). V was trimmed by 3 bases and J by 9 bases, leaving 12 bases between them. CDR3 DNA sequence: TGTGCCAGCAGCTTGTCGGGAATCGGTGAGCAGTTCTTC. Its translation: CASSLSGIGEQFF.

This sequence joins TRBV9 and TRBJ1-4, with 12 bases that match TRBD1. The CDR3 runs 17 residues. Germline assignment: CDR1 SGDLS and CDR2 YYNGEE. Germline trimming cut 4 bases from V and 0 bases from J; bases unmatched to any gene: 4. This chain's CDR3 is CASSPGTGGPTNEKLFF. CDR3 coding DNA: TGTGCCAGCAGCCCCGGGACAGGGGGCCCAACTAATGAAAAACTGTTTTTT.

The genes are TRBV28 and TRBJ1-4; TRBD1 agrees at 9 bases. CDR1 is MDHEN, CDR2 SYDVKM, per germline. V lost 4 bases to trimming and J lost 4 bases; unmatched junction nucleotides: 7. The CDR3 length is 16 residues. The CDR3 reads CASSSPGTGLNEKLFF. The DNA of the CDR3 is TGTGCCAGCAGTTCCCCCGGGACAGGGCTTAATGAAAAACTGTTTTTT.

This clone was detected once. This chain uses TRBV2 with TRBJ1-1; possibly TRBD1 for D (5 bases). Trimming cost V 7 bases and J 1 base, with 10 bases left between them. Per the germline V gene, CDR1 is SNHLY and CDR2 is FYNNEI. The CDR3 spans 13 residues. The CDR3 sequence is CASTLDRNTEAFF. The CDR3 DNA sequence: TGTGCCAGCACCCTCGACAGGAACACTGAAGCTTTCTTT.

CDR3 in DNA: TGTGCCAGCAACGGGTTAGAAGGCTACACCTTC. It is translated as CASNGLEGYTF. The gene calls are TRBV2 and TRBJ1-2, with unresolved D. The V gene's germline CDR1 is SNHLY and CDR2 FYNNEI. Trimming shortened V by 7 bases and J by 8 bases, and 11 bases separated the two germline ends. The CDR3 contains 11 residues.